Below are 5 T cell receptor beta chains sequenced from a single sample in a study of beta chain features in type 1 diabetes. Every bit of the isolated RNA underwent reverse transcription, so sequencing read expressed TCRB transcripts. Generated by immunoSEQ multiplex PCR, the TCRdb table keeps only in-frame clones and is missing some. The sample lists about half a million clones; over 25% were seen once. Sequenced material: naive CD4+ T cells from blood. The source of these receptors is a man younger than 35 in good health.

This clone was counted between two and nine times. The CDR3 is CAWSLGDNQPQHF. The CDR3 DNA reads as TGTGCCTGGAGTCTAGGGGACAATCAGCCCCAGCATTTT. The chain recombines TRBV30 with TRBJ1-5, with D perhaps matching TRBD1 (5 bases). V lost 2 bases and J 3 bases, leaving 8 bases between the germline ends. In germline, CDR1 is GTSNPN, CDR2 SVGIG (reference sequence). CDR3 size: 13 residues.

The chain recombines TRBV15 with TRBJ2-3, with 7 bases lining up with TRBD1. J was trimmed by 3 bases and V by 5 bases; bases with no gene match: 11. The CDR3 has 16 residues. Germline V gives CDR1 LNHNV, CDR2 YYDKDF (reference sequence). The CDR3 DNA is TGTGCCACCAGCGTACGGGACAGCATTCATACAGATACGCAGTATTTT. This gives the protein CATSVRDSIHTDTQYF. The variable domain in full, with the rest retrieved from reference TRBV15 and TRBJ2-3, is DAMVIQNPRYQVTQFGKPVTLSCSQTLNHNVMYWYQQKSSQAPKLLFHYYDKDFNNEADTPDNFQSRRPNTSFCFLDIRSPGLGDTAMYLCATSVRDSIHTDTQYFGPGTRLTVL.

This clone was found a few times. The genes are TRBV5-1 and TRBJ2-3; D unclear. V gave up 0 bases and J gave up 3 bases, with 5 bases separating them. The CDR3 covers 13 residues. Germline V gene data show CDR1 as SGHRS and CDR2 as YFSETQ. The CDR3 region is CASSLDRTDTQYF. CDR3 DNA: TGCGCCAGCAGCTTGGACAGAACAGATACGCAGTATTTT.

This rearrangement joins TRBV30 to TRBJ1-1; no firm D call. The ends were cut back, 0 bases at V and 0 bases at J, with 14 bases in the middle. CDR1 and CDR2 from the germline V gene are GTSNPN and SVGIG (reference sequence). There are 16 residues in the CDR3. The CDR3 nucleotides are TGTGCCTGGAGTGTAAGGAGGTATGGATTGAACACTGAAGCTTTCTTT. Its protein product is CAWSVRRYGLNTEAFF.

In the case of this clone: The sample holds other DNA sequences that translate to the same CDR3. The V and J genes are TRBV28 and TRBJ2-7; D gene unclear. The CDR3 length is 12 residues. V was cut by 6 bases and J by 3 bases, with 9 bases left in between. Germline CDR1 and CDR2: MDHEN and SYDVKM. This CDR3 reads CASSSELYEQYF. CDR3 in DNA: TGTGCCAGCAGCTCAGAACTCTACGAGCAGTACTTC.